The next 25 T cell receptor beta chains were all read from a single sample in a study of shared clonotypes between healthy human individuals. Here immunoSEQ multiplex PCR was the method, and the copy in TCRdb shows in-frame clones only, minus some. This sample has roughly 1,100,000 clones, with around four fifths found just once. Material: memory CD4+ T cells sorted from blood. Subset given: CD45RA-negative fraction. The receptors stem from a man aged 18 to 35 in good health.

The chain carries TRBV18 and TRBJ1-1; D is uncertain. CDR1 and CDR2 from the germline V gene are KGHSH and LQKENI. The germline V and J ends were trimmed by 4 bases and 3 bases, with 6 bases remaining between them. This CDR3 has 12 amino acids. The CDR3 reads CASSLLDTEAFF. Written as DNA, the CDR3 is TGTGCCAGCTCACTTCTTGACACTGAAGCTTTCTTT.

CDR3 DNA: TGTGCCTGGATACCTGGTCCATCTGGAAACACCATATATTTT. This translates into CAWIPGPSGNTIYF. V usage is TRBV30 and J usage is TRBJ1-3, with D unresolved. The CDR3 covers 14 residues. V lost 4 bases and J 1 base, leaving 11 bases between the germline ends. The germline V gene has CDR1 GTSNPN and CDR2 SVGIG (reference sequence).

The V gene is TRBV5-1, the J gene TRBJ2-1, with D maybe TRBD1 (6 bases). CDR1 is SGHRS and CDR2 is YFSETQ in the germline V gene. The CDR3 is 16 amino acids. V lost 0 bases, J lost 2 bases, and 12 bases lay in between. The chain's CDR3 is CASSLAGDTAYNEQFF. The CDR3 DNA reads TGCGCCAGCAGCTTGGCCGGGGACACCGCCTACAATGAGCAGTTCTTC.

The chain has TRBV11-2 and TRBJ2-1, with D possibly matching TRBD2 (6 bases). Germline V CDR1 and CDR2: SGHAT, FQNNGV. CDR3 length: 14 residues. With 1 base removed from V and 9 bases from J, the gap between germline ends came to 13 bases. The DNA of the CDR3 is TGTGCCAGCAGCTTAGCCGCTCTAGCGCCTGAGCAGTTCTTC. It encodes CASSLAALAPEQFF.

Many counts were recorded for this clone. The rearrangement joins TRBV13 to TRBJ2-1; D unclear. Trimming removed 3 bases at V and 7 bases at J, with 10 bases between. The CDR3 extends over 13 amino acids. In germline, CDR1 is PRHDT, CDR2 FYEKMQ (reference sequence). The CDR3 loop reads CASSFRRSNEQFF. Written as DNA, the CDR3 is TGTGCCAGCAGCTTCCGGCGGAGTAATGAGCAGTTCTTC.

The J gene is TRBJ1-2, the V gene TRBV6-4; D might be TRBD1 (5 bases). Looked up from germline, CDR1 is MRHNA and CDR2 is SNTAGT. The length of the CDR3 is 14 residues. The V end lost 0 bases, the J end lost 4 bases, and 9 bases lay between the germline ends. The CDR3 nucleotides read TGTGCCAGCAGTGACTCGACAGACAGCTATGGCTACACCTTC. It encodes CASSDSTDSYGYTF.

This clone was recorded once. This chain connects TRBV21-1 to TRBJ1-1. TRBV21-1 is tagged as a pseudogene. There are 15 residues in the CDR3. In nucleotides, the CDR3 is TGTGCCAGCAGCAGGGAGGGGGTGAGGAACACTGAAGCTTTCTTT. Protein product: CASSREGVRNTEAFF.

A word on this clone: A much more abundant neighbour one base away suggests this may be a read error. The gene calls are TRBV10-2 and TRBJ2-7; D gene unclear. The ends were cut back, 5 bases at V and 3 bases at J, with 5 bases in the middle. Germline V lookup: CDR1 WSHSY, CDR2 SAAADI. The CDR3 loop spans 11 amino acids. Here the CDR3 DNA reads TGCGCCAGCAGTAATAGCTACGAGCAGTACTTC. Protein sequence: CASSNSYEQYF.

The chain has TRBV5-1 and TRBJ2-5; D gene uncertain. Between the trimmed V and J ends, which lost 5 bases and 7 bases, there was a span of 12 bases. This CDR3 is built from 12 residues. The germline V gene has CDR1 SGHRS and CDR2 YFSETQ. The CDR3 loop is CASRADLGTQYF. For the CDR3, the DNA is TGCGCCAGCAGGGCAGACCTGGGGACCCAGTACTTC.

Concerning this clone: Germline and junction disagree at one end, which may indicate a read error. The chain combines TRBV2 with TRBJ2-7; D unclear. This CDR3 is 12 amino acids long. Germline V gene sequence: CDR1 SNHLY, CDR2 FYNNEI. CDR3 DNA sequence: TGTGCCAGCAGCGAAGGTATCTACGAGCAGTACTTC. Its protein is CASSEGIYEQYF.

Concerning this clone itself: Other nucleotide sequences in the sample specify the same CDR3. This sequence joins TRBV7-2 and TRBJ2-5; the D is unclear. This CDR3 contains 12 residues. The germline gives CDR1 SGHTA, CDR2 FQGNSA. Between the trimmed V and J ends, which lost 1 base and 5 bases, there was a span of 5 bases. For the CDR3, the DNA is TGTGCCAGCAGCTTAGTCGGTGAGACCCAGTACTTC. Translated: CASSLVGETQYF.

The chain links TRBV19 to TRBJ2-7; maybe TRBD1 (5 bases). Germline CDR1 LNHDA, CDR2 SQIVND (reference sequence). The CDR3 consists of 14 residues. V lost 1 base and J lost 6, with 13 bases in between. CDR3 residues: CASSIGTQGTEQYF. The DNA of the CDR3 is TGTGCCAGTAGTATAGGCACCCAGGGAACCGAGCAGTACTTC. The full variable domain, completed using reference TRBV19 and TRBJ2-7, is DGGITQSPKYLFRKEGQNVTLSCEQNLNHDAMYWYRQDPGQGLRLIYYSQIVNDFQKGDIAEGYSVSREKKESFPLTVTSAQKNPTAFYLCASSIGTQGTEQYFGPGTRLTVT.

The rearrangement joins TRBV6-6 to TRBJ2-2; a possible D gene is TRBD1 (6 bases). This CDR3 region has 16 residues. V gave up 6 bases and J gave up 0 bases, with 14 bases separating them. Germline CDR1 and CDR2: MNHNY and SVGAGI (reference sequence). The DNA for the CDR3 is TGTGCCAGCAGATCCGGGACAACCCCGAACACCGGGGAGCTGTTTTTT. Translated: CASRSGTTPNTGELFF.

V is TRBV30 and J is TRBJ2-3; TRBD2 might be the D (6 bases). The CDR3 covers 14 residues. In germline, CDR1 is GTSNPN, CDR2 SVGIG (reference sequence). With 0 bases removed from V and 1 base from J, the gap between germline ends came to 8 bases. The CDR3, as DNA: TGTGCCTGGAGTGTCTGGGGGGGCACAGATACGCAGTATTTT. Amino acid sequence: CAWSVWGGTDTQYF.

The V call is TRBV4-3, the J call TRBJ1-1, with D tentatively TRBD1 (5 bases). Germline assignment: CDR1 LGHNA and CDR2 YSLEER. The CDR3 totals 13 residues. The germline V and J ends were trimmed by 4 bases and 1 base, with 7 bases remaining between them. For the CDR3, the DNA is TGCGCCAGCAGCCGGACAACGAACACTGAAGCTTTCTTT. Translating gives CASSRTTNTEAFF.

This clone has only a few counts. The rearrangement joins TRBV5-6 to TRBJ2-2, with D possibly being TRBD2 (6 bases). Germline loops: CDR1 SGHDT, CDR2 YYEEEE. V was shortened by 2 bases and J by 5 bases, with 13 bases between the two germline ends. The CDR3 consists of 15 residues. CDR3 bases: TGTGCCAGCAGCTTCCCCATAGGAGGGACCGGGGAGCTGTTTTTT. It is translated as CASSFPIGGTGELFF. Complete variable domain (other parts from reference TRBV5-6 and TRBJ2-2): DAGVTQSPTHLIKTRGQQVTLRCSPKSGHDTVSWYQQALGQGPQFIFQYYEEEERQRGNFPDRFSGHQFPNYSSELNVNALLLGDSALYLCASSFPIGGTGELFFGEGSRLTVL.

The chain links TRBV5-6 to TRBJ2-3; 12 bases agree with TRBD2. Trimming at V came to 4 bases and at J to 0 bases, leaving 6 bases not matched to a gene. Germline CDR1 and CDR2: SGHDT and YYEEEE. The CDR3 length is 17 residues. CDR3 nucleotide sequence: TGTGCCAGCAGCGCGCTAGCGGGGGGGCGGAGCACAGATACGCAGTATTTT. Its protein product is CASSALAGGRSTDTQYF.

V gene TRBV2 combines with J gene TRBJ2-1, with 12 bases lining up with TRBD2. The CDR3 runs 15 residues. Germline-derived CDR1 and CDR2 are SNHLY and FYNNEI. After removal of 4 bases from V and 3 bases from J, the junction contained 1 base not matched to a gene. Here the CDR3 reads CASSVTSGSYNEQFF. The CDR3 nucleotides are TGTGCCAGCAGTGTGACTAGCGGGAGCTACAATGAGCAGTTCTTC.

The chain combines TRBV28 with TRBJ1-2, with a weak D call TRBD1 (6 bases). The CDR3 is made up of 17 amino acids. Germline CDR1 is MDHEN and CDR2 is SYDVKM. V was shortened by 6 bases and J by 0 bases, with 20 bases between the two germline ends. For the CDR3, the DNA is TGTGCCAGCAGCTCATCCAGGGGTCTTACTTCTAACTATGGCTACACCTTC. It is translated as CASSSSRGLTSNYGYTF.

The chain couples TRBV9 to TRBJ1-4, with D tentatively TRBD1 (5 bases). CDR1 and CDR2 (germline): SGDLS, YYNGEE. CDR3 length: 16 amino acids. The V end lost 4 bases, the J end lost 0 bases, and 13 bases lay between the germline ends. CDR3 DNA sequence: TGTGCCAGCAGCCCCGGGGCGGTTGCAACTAATGAAAAACTGTTTTTT. It yields the protein CASSPGAVATNEKLFF.

This clone was picked up a small number of times. The chain employs TRBV25-1 and TRBJ1-1, with D hard to call. In germline, CDR1 is MGHDK, CDR2 SYGVNS. V dropped 2 bases and J dropped 8 bases, with 9 bases sitting between them. The CDR3 contains 12 residues. This CDR3 reads CASSERAEEAFF. CDR3 sequence (DNA): TGTGCCAGCAGTGAAAGGGCGGAAGAAGCTTTCTTT.

The chain employs TRBV5-4 and TRBJ1-2; the D is unclear. V was cut by 6 bases and J by 4 bases, with 13 bases left in between. Germline CDR1 and CDR2: SGHNT and YYREEE (reference sequence). CDR3 size: 13 residues. The CDR3 nucleotides are TGTGCCAGCACCATAGACGGGAGCTATGGCTACACCTTC. It translates to CASTIDGSYGYTF.

This chain connects TRBV7-2 to TRBJ2-5; tentative D call: TRBD1 (5 bases). The CDR3 consists of 12 residues. Between the trimmed V and J ends, which lost 5 bases and 5 bases, there was a span of 9 bases. Germline CDR1 is SGHTA and CDR2 is FQGNSA. This chain's CDR3 is CASSQQEETQYF. CDR3 bases: TGTGCCAGCAGCCAACAGGAGGAGACCCAGTACTTC.

In the case of this clone: The sample holds other DNA sequences that translate to the same CDR3. This sequence joins TRBV19 and TRBJ1-1; 9 nucleotides align to TRBD1. Germline loops: CDR1 LNHDA, CDR2 SQIVND (reference sequence). Losses at the gene ends were 4 bases for V and 5 bases for J; bases not matched to a gene: 2. The CDR3 covers 13 residues. This chain's CDR3 is CASSTDRGTEAFF. Here the CDR3 DNA reads TGTGCCAGTAGTACCGACAGGGGGACTGAAGCTTTCTTT.

The chain recombines TRBV5-4 with TRBJ2-3; 15 bases fit TRBD2. The CDR3 extends over 16 amino acids. Germline CDR1 reads SGHNT; CDR2 reads YYREEE (reference sequence). Germline trimming cut 4 bases from V and 6 bases from J; bases unmatched to any gene: 6. CDR3 loop: CASSLGLAGGYDTQYF. DNA for the CDR3: TGTGCCAGCAGCCTCGGACTAGCGGGGGGGTATGATACGCAGTATTTT.